This TCR beta chain is drawn from a study of response to subunit inactivated influenza vaccine. Whole-study results and caveats: Authors suggested each seasonal influenza vaccination recruits few new T cells.

Losses at the gene ends were 5 bases for V and 1 base for J; bases not matched to a gene: 4. Germline CDR1 is SGHRS and CDR2 is YFSETQ. The CDR3 runs 14 residues. This clonotype has a count of ten or more. Antigen unknown. TCRdb reprocessed the RT-PCR reads with MiXCR, giving one entry per CDR3 protein. The table has more than 450,000 distinct CDR3 sequences, 7.6% seen once. The receptor's source is a man aged 45 to 75 who received an inactivated influenza vaccine. The specimen was PBMCs from blood, collected less than 30 months after vaccination. The chain has TRBV5-1 and TRBJ2-5; 8 nucleotides match TRBD1. CDR3 amino acids: CASRYTGGQETQYF. CDR3 DNA sequence: TGCGCCAGCAGATACACAGGGGGCCAAGAGACCCAGTACTTC.